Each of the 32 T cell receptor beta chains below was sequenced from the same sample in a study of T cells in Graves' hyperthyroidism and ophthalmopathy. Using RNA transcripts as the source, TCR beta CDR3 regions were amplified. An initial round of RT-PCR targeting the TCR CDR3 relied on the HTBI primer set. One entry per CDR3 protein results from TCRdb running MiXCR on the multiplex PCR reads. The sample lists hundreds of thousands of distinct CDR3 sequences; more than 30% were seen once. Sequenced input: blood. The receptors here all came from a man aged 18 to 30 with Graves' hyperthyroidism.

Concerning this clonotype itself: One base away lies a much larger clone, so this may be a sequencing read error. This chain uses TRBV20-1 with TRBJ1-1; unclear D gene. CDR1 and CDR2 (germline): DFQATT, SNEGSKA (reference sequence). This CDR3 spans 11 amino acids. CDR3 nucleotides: TGCAATGCTACCGTGGGCACTGAAGCTTTCTTT. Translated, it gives CNATVGTEAFF.

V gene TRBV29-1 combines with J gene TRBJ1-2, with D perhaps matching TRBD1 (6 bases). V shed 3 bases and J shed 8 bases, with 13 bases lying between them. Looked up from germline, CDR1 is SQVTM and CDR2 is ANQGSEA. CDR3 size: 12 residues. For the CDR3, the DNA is TGCAGCGTTGATGCAGGGGTATACGGCTACACCTTC. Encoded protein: CSVDAGVYGYTF.

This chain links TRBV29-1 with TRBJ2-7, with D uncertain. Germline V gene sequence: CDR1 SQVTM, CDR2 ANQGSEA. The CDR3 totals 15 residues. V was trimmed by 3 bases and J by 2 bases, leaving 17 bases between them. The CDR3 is CSVEETRPGTYEQYF. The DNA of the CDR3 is TGCAGCGTTGAGGAGACACGGCCAGGCACCTACGAGCAGTACTTC.

CDR3 coding DNA: TGTGCCACCAGCAGAGTAGCGGGAGGCAATTCACCCCTCCACTTT. Its protein product is CATSRVAGGNSPLHF. This chain joins TRBV15 and TRBJ1-6, with unresolved D. Trimming shortened V by 1 base and J by 7 bases, and 11 bases separated the two germline ends. This CDR3 spans 15 amino acids. Germline CDR1 and CDR2: LNHNV and YYDKDF (reference sequence). Drawing the rest from reference TRBV15 and TRBJ1-6, the complete variable domain is DAMVIQNPRYQVTQFGKPVTLSCSQTLNHNVMYWYQQKSSQAPKLLFHYYDKDFNNEADTPDNFQSRRPNTSFCFLDIRSPGLGDTAMYLCATSRVAGGNSPLHFGNGTRLTVT.

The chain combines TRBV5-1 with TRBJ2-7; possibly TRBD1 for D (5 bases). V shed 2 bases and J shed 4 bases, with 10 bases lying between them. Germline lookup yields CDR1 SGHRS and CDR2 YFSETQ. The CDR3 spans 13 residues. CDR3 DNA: TGCGCCAGCAGCTTCCTAGACAGTTACGAGCAGTACTTC. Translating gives CASSFLDSYEQYF.

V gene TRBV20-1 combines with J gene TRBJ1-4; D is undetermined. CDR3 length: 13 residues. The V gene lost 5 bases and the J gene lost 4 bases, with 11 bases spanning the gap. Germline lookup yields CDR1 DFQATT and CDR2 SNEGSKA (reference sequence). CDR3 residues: CSAPDGFNEKLFF. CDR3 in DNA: TGCAGTGCTCCGGACGGGTTTAATGAAAAACTGTTTTTT.

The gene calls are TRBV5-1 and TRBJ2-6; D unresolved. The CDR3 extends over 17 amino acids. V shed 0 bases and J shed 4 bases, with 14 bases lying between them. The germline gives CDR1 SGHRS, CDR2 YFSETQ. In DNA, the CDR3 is TGCGCCAGCAGCTTGGACCTAGTAGGCTCCGGGGCCAACGTCCTGACTTTC. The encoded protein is CASSLDLVGSGANVLTF.

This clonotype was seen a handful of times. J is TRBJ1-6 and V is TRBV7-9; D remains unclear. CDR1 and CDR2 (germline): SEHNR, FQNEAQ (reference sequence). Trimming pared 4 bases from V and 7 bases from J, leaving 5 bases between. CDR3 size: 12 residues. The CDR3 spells CASSYRNSPLHF. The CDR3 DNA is TGTGCCAGCAGCTATAGAAATTCACCCCTCCACTTT.

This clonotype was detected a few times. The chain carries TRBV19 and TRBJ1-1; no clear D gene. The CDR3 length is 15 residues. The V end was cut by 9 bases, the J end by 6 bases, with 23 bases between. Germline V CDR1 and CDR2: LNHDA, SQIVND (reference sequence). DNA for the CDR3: TGTGCCAGCAGTTACTACGAGGGAAGAATGGCTGAAGCTTTCTTT. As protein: CASSYYEGRMAEAFF.

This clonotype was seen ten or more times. The CDR3: CASSGQGEQPQHF. The CDR3 DNA reads TGTGCCAGCAGCGGGCAGGGGGAACAGCCCCAGCATTTT. The chain uses TRBV2 and TRBJ1-5; the match to TRBD1 covers 7 bases. The germline V gene encodes CDR1 SNHLY and CDR2 FYNNEI. The V and J ends lost 6 bases and 7 bases, in that order; junction bases with no gene match: 6. The CDR3 is 13 residues long.

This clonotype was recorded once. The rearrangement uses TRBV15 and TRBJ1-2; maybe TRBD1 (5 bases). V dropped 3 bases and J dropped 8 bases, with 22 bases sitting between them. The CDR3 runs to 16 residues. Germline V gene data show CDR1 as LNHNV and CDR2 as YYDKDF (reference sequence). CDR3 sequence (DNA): TGTGCCACCAGCAGCGAAGGGGCACCCCTAGCGGAGGGCTACACCTTC. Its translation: CATSSEGAPLAEGYTF.

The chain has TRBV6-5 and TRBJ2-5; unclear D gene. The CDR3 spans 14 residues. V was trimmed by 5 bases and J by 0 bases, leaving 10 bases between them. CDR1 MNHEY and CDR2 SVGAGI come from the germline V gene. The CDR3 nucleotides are TGTGCCAGCAGTCACCCTGGGTACCAAGAGACCCAGTACTTC. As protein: CASSHPGYQETQYF.

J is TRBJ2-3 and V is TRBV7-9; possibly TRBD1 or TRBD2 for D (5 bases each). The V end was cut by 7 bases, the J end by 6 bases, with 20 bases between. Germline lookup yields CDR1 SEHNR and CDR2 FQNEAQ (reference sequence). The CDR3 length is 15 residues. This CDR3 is CASNVGGGSADTQYF. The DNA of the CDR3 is TGTGCCAGCAACGTCGGTGGGGGTTCAGCTGATACGCAGTATTTT.

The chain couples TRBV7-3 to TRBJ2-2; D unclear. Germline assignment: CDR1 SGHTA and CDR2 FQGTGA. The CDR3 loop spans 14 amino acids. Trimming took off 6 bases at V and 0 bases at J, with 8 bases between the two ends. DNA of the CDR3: TGTGCCAGCAGATTCAGTCCGAACACCGGGGAGCTGTTTTTT. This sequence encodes CASRFSPNTGELFF.

CDR3 in DNA: TGTGCCAGCAGCGTGAACCGCAATCAGCCCCAGCATTTT. This gives the protein CASSVNRNQPQHF. This chain joins TRBV5-4 and TRBJ1-5; D gene ambiguous. The CDR3 is 13 amino acids. Trimming took 4 bases from V and 2 from J, leaving 7 bases between them. Germline V gene sequence: CDR1 SGHNT, CDR2 YYREEE (reference sequence).

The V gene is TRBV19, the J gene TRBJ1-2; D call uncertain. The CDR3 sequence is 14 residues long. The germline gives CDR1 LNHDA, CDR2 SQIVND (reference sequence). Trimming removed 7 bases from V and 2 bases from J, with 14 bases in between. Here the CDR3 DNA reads TGTGCCAGTAAAAGTGCAGCCACGAACTATGGCTACACCTTC. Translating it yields CASKSAATNYGYTF.

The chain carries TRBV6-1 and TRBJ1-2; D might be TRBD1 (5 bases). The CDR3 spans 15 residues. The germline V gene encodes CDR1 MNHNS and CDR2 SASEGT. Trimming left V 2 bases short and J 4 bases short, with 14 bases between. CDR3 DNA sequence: TGTGCCAGCAGTGAAAGGGGCACCAACTTCTATGGCTACACCTTC. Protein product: CASSERGTNFYGYTF.

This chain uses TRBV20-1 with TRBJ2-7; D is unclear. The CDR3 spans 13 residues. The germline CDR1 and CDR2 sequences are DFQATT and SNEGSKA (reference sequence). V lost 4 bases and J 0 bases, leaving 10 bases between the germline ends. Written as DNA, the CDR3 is TGCAGTGCTACCCGGTCCAGCTCCTACGAGCAGTACTTC. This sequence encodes CSATRSSSYEQYF.

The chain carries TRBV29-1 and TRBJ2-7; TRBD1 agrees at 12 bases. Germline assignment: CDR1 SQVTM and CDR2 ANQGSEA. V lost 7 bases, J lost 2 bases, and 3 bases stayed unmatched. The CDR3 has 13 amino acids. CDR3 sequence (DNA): TGCAGCGGTGGGACAGGGGGCACCTACGAGCAGTACTTC. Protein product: CSGGTGGTYEQYF.

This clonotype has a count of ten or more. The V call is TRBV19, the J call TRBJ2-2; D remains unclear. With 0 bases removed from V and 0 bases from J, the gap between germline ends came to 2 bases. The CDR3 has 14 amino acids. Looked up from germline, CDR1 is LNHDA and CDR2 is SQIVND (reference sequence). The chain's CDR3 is CASSIDPNTGELFF. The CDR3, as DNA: TGTGCCAGTAGTATAGACCCGAACACCGGGGAGCTGTTTTTT. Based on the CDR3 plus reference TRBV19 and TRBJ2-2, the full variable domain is DGGITQSPKYLFRKEGQNVTLSCEQNLNHDAMYWYRQDPGQGLRLIYYSQIVNDFQKGDIAEGYSVSREKKESFPLTVTSAQKNPTAFYLCASSIDPNTGELFFGEGSRLTVL.

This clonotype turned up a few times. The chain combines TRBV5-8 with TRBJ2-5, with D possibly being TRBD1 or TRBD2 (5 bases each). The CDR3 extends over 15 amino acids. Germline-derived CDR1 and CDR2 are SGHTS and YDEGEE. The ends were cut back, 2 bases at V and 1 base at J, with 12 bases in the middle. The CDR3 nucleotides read TGTGCCAGCAGCTTAGGGAGAGGGGTCCAAGAGACCCAGTACTTC. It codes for CASSLGRGVQETQYF.

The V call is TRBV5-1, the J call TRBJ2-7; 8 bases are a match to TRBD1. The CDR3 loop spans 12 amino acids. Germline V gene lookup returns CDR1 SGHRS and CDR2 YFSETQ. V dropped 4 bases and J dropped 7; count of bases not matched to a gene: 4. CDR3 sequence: CASSLGDREQYF. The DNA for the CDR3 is TGCGCCAGCAGCCTGGGGGACAGGGAGCAGTACTTC.

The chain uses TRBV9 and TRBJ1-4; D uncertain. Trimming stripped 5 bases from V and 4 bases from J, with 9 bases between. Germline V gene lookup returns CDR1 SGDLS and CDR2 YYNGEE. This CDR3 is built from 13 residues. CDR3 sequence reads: CASSRRLNEKLFF. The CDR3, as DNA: TGTGCCAGCAGTCGACGGCTTAATGAAAAACTGTTTTTT.

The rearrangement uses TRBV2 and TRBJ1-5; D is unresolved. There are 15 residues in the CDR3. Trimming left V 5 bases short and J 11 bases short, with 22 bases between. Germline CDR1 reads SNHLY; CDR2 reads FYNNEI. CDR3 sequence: CASSSPMWAVAAQHF. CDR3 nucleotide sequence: TGTGCCAGCAGTTCCCCGATGTGGGCGGTTGCAGCCCAGCATTTT.

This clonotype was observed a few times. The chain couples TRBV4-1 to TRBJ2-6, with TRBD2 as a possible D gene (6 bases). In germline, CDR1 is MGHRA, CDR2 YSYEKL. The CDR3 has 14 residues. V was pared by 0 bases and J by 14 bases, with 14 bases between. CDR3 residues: CASSQDPTSLILTF. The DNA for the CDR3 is TGCGCCAGCAGCCAAGATCCGACTAGTCTCATCCTGACTTTC.

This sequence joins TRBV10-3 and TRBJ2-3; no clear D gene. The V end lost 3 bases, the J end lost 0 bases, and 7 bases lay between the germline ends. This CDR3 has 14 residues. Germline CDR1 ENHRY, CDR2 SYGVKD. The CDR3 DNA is TGTGCCATCAGTGAAGACCCTAGCACAGATACGCAGTATTTT. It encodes CAISEDPSTDTQYF.

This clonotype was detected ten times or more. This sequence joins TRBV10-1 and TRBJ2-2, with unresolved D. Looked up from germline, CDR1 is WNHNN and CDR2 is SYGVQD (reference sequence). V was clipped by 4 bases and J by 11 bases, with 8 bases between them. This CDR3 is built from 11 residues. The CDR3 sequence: CASSVGAELFF. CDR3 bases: TGCGCCAGCAGTGTAGGAGCTGAGCTGTTTTTT.

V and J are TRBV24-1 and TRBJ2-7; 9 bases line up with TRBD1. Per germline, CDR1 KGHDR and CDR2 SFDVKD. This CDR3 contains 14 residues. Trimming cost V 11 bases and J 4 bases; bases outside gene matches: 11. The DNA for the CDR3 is TGTGCCAGCAGACCCGGGACAGGGCGATACGAGCAGTACTTC. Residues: CASRPGTGRYEQYF.

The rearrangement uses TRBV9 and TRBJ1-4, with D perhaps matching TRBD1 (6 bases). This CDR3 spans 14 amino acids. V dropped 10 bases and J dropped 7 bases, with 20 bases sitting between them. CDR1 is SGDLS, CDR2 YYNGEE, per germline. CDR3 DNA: TGTGCCGGCCGCCCTGAGGGGGGGGGTGAAAAACTGTTTTTT. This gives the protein CAGRPEGGGEKLFF.

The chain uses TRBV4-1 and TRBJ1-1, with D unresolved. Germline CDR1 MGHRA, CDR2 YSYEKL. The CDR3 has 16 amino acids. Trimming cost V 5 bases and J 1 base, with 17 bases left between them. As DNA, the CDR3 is TGCGCCAGCAGCGCCTTAGAGGCGGGTCCGAACACTGAAGCTTTCTTT. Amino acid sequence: CASSALEAGPNTEAFF.

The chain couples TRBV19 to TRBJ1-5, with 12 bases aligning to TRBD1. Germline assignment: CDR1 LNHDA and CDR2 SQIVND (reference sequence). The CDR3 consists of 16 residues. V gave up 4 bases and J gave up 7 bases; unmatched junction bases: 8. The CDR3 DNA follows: TGTGCCAGTAGTAAACTAGGGACAGGGGGCCTCCAGCCCCAGCATTTT. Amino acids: CASSKLGTGGLQPQHF. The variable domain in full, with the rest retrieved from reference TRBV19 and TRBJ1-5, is DGGITQSPKYLFRKEGQNVTLSCEQNLNHDAMYWYRQDPGQGLRLIYYSQIVNDFQKGDIAEGYSVSREKKESFPLTVTSAQKNPTAFYLCASSKLGTGGLQPQHFGDGTRLSIL.

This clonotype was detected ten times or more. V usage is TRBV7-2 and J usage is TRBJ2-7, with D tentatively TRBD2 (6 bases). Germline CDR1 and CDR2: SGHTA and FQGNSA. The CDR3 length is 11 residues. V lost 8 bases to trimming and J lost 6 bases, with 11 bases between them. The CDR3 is CASGGAGEQYF. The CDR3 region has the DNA TGTGCCAGCGGAGGGGCGGGCGAGCAGTACTTC.